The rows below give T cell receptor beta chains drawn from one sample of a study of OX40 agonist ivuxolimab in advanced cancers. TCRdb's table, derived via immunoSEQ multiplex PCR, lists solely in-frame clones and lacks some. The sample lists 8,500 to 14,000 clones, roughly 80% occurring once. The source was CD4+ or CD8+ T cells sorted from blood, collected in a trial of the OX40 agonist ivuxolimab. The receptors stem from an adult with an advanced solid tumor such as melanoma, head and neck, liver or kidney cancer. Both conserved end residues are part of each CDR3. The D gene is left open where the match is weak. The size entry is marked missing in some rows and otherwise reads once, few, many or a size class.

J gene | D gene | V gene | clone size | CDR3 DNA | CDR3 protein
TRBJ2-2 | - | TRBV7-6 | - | TGTGCCAGCAGCTTCGCCTCGAACACCGGGGAGCTGTTTTTT | CASSFASNTGELFF
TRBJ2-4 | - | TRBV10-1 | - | TGCGCCAGCAGCGCTCTACAGGGAATTCAGTACTTC | CASSALQGIQYF
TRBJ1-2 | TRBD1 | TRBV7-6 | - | TGTGCCAGCAGCTTAGGACAGGGGGCAGGTGGCTACACCTTC | CASSLGQGAGGYTF
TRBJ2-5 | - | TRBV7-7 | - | TGTGCTAGCAGCTCAACATCCGGCGATCGGGAGACCCAGTACTTC | CASSSTSGDRETQYF
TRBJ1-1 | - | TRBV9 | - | TGTGCCAGCACCGGTCCAAGCGGCACTGAAGCTTTCTTT | CASTGPSGTEAFF
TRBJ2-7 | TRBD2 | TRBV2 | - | TGTGCCAGCAGTGCGACTAGCGGGAGCTACGAGCAGTACTTC | CASSATSGSYEQYF
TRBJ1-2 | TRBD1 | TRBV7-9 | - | TGTGCCAGCCGTTCGGGACAGCCCGCAAAGTATGGCTACACCTTC | CASRSGQPAKYGYTF
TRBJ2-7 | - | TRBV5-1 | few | TGCGCCAGCGCTACAGGTTGGGGCGCCTACGAGCAGTACTTC | CASATGWGAYEQYF
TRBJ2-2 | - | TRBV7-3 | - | TGTGCCAGCAGCTTAACCGGGAGCGGCGGGGAGCTGTTTTTT | CASSLTGSGGELFF
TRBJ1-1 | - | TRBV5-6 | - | TGTGCCAGCAGCTCGGGTGGGTTAGACACTGAAGCTTTCTTT | CASSSGGLDTEAFF
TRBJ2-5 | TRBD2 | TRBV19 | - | TGTGCCAGTAGGGCGATTGGGCGGGAGAACGGAGAGACCCAGTACTTC | CASRAIGRENGETQYF